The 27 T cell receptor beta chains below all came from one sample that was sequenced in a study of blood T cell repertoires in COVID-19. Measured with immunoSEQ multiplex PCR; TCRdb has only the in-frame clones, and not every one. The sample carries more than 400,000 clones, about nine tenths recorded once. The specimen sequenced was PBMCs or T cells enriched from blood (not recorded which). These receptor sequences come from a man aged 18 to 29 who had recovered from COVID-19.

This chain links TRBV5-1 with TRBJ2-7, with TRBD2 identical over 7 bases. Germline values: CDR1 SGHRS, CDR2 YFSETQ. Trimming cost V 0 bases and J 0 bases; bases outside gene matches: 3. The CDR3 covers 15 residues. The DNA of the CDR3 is TGCGCCAGCAGCTTGGGGGAGGGGCCCTCCTACGAGCAGTACTTC. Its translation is CASSLGEGPSYEQYF.

CDR3 amino acids: CASSALAGTYNEQFF. CDR3 coding DNA: TGTGCCAGTAGTGCGCTAGCGGGCACCTACAATGAGCAGTTCTTC. This chain links TRBV19 with TRBJ2-1; TRBD2 aligns across 8 bases. The CDR3 is 15 amino acids. Germline CDR1 and CDR2: LNHDA and SQIVND (reference sequence). Trimming took 5 bases from V and 2 from J; bases not matched to a gene: 5. Full variable domain (missing parts from reference TRBV19 and TRBJ2-1): DGGITQSPKYLFRKEGQNVTLSCEQNLNHDAMYWYRQDPGQGLRLIYYSQIVNDFQKGDIAEGYSVSREKKESFPLTVTSAQKNPTAFYLCASSALAGTYNEQFFGPGTRLTVL.

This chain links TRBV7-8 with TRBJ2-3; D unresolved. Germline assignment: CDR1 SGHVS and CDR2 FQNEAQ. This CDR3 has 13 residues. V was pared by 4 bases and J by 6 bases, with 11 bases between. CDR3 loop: CASSSRVEDTQYF. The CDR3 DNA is TGTGCCAGCAGCTCCCGGGTTGAGGATACGCAGTATTTT. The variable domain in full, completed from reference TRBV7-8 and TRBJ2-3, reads GAGVSQSPRYKVAKRGQDVALRCDPISGHVSLFWYQQALGQGPEFLTYFQNEAQLDKSGLPSDRFFAERPEGSVSTLKIQRTQQEDSAVYLCASSSRVEDTQYFGPGTRLTVL.

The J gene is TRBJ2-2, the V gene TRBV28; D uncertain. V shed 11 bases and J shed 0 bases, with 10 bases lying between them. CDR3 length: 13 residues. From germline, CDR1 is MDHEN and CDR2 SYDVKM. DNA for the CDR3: TGTGCCGTACTCCGCTCGAACACCGGGGAGCTGTTTTTT. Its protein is CAVLRSNTGELFF.

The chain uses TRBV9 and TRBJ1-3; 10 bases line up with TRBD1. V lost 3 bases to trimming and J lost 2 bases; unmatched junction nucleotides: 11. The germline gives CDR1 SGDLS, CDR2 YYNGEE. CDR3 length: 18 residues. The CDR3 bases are TGTGCCAGCAGCGATCCTCGGACAGGGGGAATGGCTGGAAACACCATATATTTT. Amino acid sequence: CASSDPRTGGMAGNTIYF.

In DNA form, the CDR3 reads TGCGCCAGCAGTGTTGCTAGCGGGAGTTTTGCCGGGGAGCTGTTTTTT. Its translation: CASSVASGSFAGELFF. The chain recombines TRBV10-2 with TRBJ2-2, with TRBD2 matching over 10 bases. There are 16 residues in the CDR3. Looked up from germline, CDR1 is WSHSY and CDR2 is SAAADI. V lost 4 bases, J lost 6 bases, and 8 bases stayed unmatched.

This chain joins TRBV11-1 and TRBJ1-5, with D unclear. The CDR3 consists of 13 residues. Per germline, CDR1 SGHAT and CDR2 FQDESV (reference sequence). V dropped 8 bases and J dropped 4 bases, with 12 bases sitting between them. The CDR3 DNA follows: TGTGCCAGCTCCGTAACTCCGAATCAGCCCCAGCATTTT. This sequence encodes CASSVTPNQPQHF.

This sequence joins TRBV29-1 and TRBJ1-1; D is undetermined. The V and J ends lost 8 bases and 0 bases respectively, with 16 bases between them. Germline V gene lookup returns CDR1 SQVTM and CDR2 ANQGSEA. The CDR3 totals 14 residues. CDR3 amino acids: CSHKTRLMNTEAFF. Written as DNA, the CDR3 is TGCAGCCATAAGACCAGGTTAATGAACACTGAAGCTTTCTTT.

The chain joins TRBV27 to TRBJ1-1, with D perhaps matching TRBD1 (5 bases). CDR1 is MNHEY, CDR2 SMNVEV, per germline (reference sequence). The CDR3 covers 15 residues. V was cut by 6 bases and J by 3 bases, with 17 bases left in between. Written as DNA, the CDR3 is TGTGCCAGCAGGCCGGGGGTGTCGGGATACACTGAAGCTTTCTTT. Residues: CASRPGVSGYTEAFF.

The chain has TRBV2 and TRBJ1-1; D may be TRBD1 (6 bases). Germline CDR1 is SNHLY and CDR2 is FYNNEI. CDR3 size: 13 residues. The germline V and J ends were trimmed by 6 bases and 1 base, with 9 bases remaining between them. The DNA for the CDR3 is TGTGCCAGCAGGGAGGACAGGAACACTGAAGCTTTCTTT. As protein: CASREDRNTEAFF.

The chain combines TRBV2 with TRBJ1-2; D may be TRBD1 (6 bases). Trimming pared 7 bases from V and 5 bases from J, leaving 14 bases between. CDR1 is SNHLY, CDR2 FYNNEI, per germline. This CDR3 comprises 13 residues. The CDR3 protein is CASILGQYYGYTF. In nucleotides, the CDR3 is TGTGCCAGCATCCTCGGACAGTATTATGGCTACACCTTC.

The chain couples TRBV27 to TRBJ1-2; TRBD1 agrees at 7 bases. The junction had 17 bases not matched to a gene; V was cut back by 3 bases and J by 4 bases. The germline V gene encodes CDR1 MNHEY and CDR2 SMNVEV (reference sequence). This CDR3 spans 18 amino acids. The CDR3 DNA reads TGTGCCAGCAGTTTTTTGGGACAGAGGCAGGCCACCCTCTATGGCTACACCTTC. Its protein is CASSFLGQRQATLYGYTF.

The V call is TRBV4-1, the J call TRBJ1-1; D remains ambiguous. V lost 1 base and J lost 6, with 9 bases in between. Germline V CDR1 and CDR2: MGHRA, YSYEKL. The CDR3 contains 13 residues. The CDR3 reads CASSQVFPAEAFF. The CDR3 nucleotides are TGCGCCAGCAGCCAAGTGTTTCCCGCTGAAGCTTTCTTT.

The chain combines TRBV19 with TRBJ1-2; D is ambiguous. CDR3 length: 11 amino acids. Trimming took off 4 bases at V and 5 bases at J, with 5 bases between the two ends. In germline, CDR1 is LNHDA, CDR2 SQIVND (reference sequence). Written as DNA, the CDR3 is TGTGCCAGTAGTAGCGCTTATGGCTACACCTTC. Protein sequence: CASSSAYGYTF.

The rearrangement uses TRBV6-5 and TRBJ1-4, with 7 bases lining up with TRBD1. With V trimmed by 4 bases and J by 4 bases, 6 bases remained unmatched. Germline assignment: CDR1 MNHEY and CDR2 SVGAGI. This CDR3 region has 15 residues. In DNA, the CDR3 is TGTGCCAGCAGTTTTTTGGACAGGCTTAATGAAAAACTGTTTTTT. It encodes CASSFLDRLNEKLFF.

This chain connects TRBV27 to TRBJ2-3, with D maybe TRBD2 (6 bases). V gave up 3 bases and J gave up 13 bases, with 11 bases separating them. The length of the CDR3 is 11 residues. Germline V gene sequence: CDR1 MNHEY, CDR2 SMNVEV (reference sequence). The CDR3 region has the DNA TGTGCCAGCAGTTTTGGGACTCTAGAGTATTTT. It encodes CASSFGTLEYF.

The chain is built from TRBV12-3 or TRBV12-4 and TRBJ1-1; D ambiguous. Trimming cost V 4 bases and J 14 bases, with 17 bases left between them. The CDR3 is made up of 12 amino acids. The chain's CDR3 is CASSSSTSPEFF. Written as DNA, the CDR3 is TGTGCCAGCAGTTCGTCGACCTCTCCGGAGTTCTTT.

The CDR3 spells CASSRQTGTTYEQYF. The CDR3 DNA reads as TGTGCCAGCAGCCGCCAGACAGGGACGACCTACGAGCAGTACTTC. This chain connects TRBV5-4 to TRBJ2-7; 7 nucleotides agree with TRBD1. This CDR3 is 15 amino acids long. The V gene's germline CDR1 is SGHNT and CDR2 YYREEE (reference sequence). V was clipped by 4 bases and J by 2 bases; unmatched bases: 9.

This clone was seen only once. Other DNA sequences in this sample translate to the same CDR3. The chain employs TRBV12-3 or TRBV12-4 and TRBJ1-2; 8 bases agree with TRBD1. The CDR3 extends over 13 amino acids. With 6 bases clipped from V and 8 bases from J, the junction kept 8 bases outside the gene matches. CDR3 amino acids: CASRTTGVDGYTF. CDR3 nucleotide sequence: TGTGCCAGCAGGACGACAGGGGTGGACGGCTACACCTTC.

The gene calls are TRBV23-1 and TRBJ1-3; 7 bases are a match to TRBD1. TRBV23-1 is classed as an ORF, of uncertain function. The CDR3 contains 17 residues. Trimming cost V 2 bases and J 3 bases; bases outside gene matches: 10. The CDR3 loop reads CASSQPPRGRFGNTIYF. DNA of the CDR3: TGCGCCAGCAGTCAACCCCCAAGGGGGCGCTTTGGAAACACCATATATTTT.

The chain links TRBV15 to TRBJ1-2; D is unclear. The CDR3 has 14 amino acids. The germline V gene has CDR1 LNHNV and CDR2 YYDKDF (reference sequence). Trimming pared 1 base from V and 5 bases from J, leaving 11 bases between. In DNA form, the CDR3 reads TGTGCCACCAGCAGAGTTGGAGGAGGGTATGGCTACACCTTC. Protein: CATSRVGGGYGYTF.

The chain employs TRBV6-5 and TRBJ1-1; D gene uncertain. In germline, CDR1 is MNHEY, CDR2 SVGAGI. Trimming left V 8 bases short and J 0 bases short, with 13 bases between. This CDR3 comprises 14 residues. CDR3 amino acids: CASVWTGVNTEAFF. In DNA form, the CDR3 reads TGTGCCAGCGTTTGGACGGGAGTGAACACTGAAGCTTTCTTT.

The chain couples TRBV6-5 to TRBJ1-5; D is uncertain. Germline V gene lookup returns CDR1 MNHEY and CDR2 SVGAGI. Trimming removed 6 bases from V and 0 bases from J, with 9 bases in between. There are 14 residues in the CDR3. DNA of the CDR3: TGTGCCAGCAGCCCCGACAATAGCAATCAGCCCCAGCATTTT. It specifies CASSPDNSNQPQHF.

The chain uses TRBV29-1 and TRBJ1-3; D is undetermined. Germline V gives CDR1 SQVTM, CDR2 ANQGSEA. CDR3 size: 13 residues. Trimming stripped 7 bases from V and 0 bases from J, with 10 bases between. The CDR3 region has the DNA TGCAGCGCACGCAGCGACTCTGGAAACACCATATATTTT. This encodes CSARSDSGNTIYF.

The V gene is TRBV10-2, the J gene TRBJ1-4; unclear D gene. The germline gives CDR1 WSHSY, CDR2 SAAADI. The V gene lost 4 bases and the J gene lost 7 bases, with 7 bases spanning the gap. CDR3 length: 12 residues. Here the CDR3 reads CASSGSVEKLFF. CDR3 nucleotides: TGCGCCAGCAGTGGTTCGGTTGAAAAACTGTTTTTT.

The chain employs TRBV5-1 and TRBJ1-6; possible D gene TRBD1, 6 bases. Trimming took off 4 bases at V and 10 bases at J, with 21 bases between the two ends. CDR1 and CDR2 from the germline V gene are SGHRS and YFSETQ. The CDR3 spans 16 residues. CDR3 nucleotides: TGCGCCAGCAGCCCGACTCCGACAGGAGTGGGATCACCCCTCCACTTT. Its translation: CASSPTPTGVGSPLHF. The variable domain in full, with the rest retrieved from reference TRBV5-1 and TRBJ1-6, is KAGVTQTPRYLIKTRGQQVTLSCSPISGHRSVSWYQQTPGQGLQFLFEYFSETQRNKGNFPGRFSGRQFSNSRSEMNVSTLELGDSALYLCASSPTPTGVGSPLHFGNGTRLTVT.

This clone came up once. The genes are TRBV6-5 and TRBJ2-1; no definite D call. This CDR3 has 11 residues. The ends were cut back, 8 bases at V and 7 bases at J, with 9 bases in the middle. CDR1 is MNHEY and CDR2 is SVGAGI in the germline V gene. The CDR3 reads CASGETNEQFF. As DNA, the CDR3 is TGTGCCAGCGGCGAGACAAATGAGCAGTTCTTC.